The present entry profiles one T cell receptor beta chain with its context. This record belongs to a study of cytomegalovirus exposure and HLA in healthy donors. PCR involved 60 Vbeta and 13 Jbeta primers. TCRdb's copy holds only in-frame clones and misses some; the assay was immunoSEQ multiplex PCR. This table has about 130,000 clones, 81% appearing once. The V and J ends lost 5 bases and 5 bases respectively, with 10 bases between them. Germline V gene sequence: CDR1 SGHTA, CDR2 FQGNSA. This CDR3 region has 12 residues. The TCR was taken from a man between 18 and 29 years old in good health and CMV-seropositive. The rearrangement joins TRBV7-2 to TRBJ2-7; no firm D call. Sequencing was performed on PBMCs. The CDR3 coding sequence is TGTGCCAGCAGCCCAAGTGGCAACGAGCAGTACTTC. Translating gives CASSPSGNEQYF.